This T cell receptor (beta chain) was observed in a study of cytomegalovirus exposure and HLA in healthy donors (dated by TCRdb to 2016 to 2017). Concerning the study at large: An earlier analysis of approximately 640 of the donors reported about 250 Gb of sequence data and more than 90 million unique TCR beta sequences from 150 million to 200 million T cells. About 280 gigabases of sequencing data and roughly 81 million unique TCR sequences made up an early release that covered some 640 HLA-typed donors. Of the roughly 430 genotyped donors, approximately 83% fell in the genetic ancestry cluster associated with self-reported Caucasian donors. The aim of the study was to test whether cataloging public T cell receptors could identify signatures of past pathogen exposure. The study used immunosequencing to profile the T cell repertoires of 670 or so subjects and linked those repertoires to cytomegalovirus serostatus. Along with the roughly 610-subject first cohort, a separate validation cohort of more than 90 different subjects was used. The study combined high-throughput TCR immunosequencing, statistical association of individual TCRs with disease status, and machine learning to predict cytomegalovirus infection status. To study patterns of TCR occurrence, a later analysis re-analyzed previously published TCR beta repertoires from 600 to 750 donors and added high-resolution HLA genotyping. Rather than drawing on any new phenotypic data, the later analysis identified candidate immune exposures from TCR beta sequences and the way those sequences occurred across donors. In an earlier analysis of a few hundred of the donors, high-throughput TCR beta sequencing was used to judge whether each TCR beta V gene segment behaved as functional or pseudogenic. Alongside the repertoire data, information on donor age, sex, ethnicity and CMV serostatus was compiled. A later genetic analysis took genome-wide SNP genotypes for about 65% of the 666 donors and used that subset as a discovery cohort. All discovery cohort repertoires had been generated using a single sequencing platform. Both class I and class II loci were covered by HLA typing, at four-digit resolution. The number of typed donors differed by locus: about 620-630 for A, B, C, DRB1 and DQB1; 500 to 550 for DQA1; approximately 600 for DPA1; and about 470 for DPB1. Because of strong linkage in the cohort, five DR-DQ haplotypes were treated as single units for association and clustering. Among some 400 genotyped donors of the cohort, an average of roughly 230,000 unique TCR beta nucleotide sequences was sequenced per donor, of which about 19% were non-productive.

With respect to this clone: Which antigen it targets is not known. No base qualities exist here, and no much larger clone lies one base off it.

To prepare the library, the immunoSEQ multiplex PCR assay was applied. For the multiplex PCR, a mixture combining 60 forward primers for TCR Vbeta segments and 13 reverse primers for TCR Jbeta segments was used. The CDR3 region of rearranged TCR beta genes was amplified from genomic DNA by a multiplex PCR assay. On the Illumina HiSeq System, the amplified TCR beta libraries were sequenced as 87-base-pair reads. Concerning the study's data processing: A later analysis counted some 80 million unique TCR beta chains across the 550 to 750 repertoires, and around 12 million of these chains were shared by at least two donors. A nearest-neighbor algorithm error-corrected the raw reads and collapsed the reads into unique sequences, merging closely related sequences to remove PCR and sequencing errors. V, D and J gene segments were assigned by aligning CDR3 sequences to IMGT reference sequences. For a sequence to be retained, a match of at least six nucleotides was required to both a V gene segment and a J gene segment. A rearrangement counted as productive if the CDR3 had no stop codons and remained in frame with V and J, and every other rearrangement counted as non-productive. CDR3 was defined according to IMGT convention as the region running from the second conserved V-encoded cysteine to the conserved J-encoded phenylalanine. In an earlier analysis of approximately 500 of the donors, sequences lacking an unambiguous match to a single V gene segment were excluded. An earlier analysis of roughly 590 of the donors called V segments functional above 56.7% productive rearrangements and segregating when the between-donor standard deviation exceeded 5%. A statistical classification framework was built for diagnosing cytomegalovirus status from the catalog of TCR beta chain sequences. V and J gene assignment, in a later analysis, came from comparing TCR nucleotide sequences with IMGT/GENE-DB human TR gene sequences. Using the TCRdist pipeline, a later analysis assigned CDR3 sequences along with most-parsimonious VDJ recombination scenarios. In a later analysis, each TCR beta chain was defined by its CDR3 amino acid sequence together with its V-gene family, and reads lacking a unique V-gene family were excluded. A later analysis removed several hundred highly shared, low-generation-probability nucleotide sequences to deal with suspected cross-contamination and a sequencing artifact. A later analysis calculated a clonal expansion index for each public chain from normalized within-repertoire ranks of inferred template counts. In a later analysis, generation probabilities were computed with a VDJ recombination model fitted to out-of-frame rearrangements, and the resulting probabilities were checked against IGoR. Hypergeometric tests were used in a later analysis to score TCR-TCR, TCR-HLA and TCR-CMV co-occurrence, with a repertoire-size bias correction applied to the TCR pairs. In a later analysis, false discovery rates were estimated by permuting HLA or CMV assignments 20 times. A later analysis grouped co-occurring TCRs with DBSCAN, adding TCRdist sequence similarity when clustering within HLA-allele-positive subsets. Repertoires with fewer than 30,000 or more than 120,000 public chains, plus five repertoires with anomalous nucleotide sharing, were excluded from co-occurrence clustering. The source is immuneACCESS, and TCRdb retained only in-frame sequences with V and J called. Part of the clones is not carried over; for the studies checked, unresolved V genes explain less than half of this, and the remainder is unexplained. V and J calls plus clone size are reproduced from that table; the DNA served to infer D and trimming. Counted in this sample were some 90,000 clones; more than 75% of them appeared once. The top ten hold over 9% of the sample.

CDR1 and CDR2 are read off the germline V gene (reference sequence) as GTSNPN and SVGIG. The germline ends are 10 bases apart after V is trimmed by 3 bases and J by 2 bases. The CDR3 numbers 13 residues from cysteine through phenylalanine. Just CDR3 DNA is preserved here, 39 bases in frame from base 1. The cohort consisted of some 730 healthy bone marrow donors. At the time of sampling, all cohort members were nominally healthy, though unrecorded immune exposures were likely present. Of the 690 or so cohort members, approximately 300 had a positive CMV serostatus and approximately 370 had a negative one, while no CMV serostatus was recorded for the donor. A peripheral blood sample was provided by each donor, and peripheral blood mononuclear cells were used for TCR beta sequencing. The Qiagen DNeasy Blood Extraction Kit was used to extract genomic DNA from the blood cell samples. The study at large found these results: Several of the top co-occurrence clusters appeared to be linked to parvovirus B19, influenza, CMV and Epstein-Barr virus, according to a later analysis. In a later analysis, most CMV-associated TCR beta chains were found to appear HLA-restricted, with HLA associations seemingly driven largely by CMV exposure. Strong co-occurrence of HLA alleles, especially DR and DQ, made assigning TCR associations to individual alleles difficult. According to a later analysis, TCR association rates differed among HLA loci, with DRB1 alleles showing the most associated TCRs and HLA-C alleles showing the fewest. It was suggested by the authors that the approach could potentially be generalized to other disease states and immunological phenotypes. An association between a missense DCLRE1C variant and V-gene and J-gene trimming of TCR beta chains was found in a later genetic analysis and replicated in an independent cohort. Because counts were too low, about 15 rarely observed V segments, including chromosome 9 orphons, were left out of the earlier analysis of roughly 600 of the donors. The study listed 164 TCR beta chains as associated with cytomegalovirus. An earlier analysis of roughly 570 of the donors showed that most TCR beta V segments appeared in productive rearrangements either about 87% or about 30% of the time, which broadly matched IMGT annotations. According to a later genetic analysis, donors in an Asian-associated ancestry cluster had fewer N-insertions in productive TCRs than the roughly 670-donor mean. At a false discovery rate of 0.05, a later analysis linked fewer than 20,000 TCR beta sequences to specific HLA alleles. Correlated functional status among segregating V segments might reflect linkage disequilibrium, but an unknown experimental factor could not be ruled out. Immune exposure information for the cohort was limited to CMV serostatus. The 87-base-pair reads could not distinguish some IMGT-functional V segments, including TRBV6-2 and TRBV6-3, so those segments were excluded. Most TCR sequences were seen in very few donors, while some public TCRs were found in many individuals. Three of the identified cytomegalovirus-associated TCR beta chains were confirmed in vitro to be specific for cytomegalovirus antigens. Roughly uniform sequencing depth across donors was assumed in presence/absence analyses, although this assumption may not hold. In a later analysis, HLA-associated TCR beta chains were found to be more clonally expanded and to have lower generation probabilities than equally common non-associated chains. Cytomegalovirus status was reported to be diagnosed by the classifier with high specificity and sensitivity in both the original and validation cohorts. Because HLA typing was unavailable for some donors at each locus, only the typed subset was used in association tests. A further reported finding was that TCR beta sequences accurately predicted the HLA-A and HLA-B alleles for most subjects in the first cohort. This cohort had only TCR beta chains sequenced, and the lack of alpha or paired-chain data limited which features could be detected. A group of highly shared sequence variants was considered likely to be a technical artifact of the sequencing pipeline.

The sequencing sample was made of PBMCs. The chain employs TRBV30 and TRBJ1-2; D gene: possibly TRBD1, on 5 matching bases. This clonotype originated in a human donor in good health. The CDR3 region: CAWSLDSNYGYTF. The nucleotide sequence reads TGTGCCTGGAGCCTAGACAGCAACTATGGCTACACCTTC.